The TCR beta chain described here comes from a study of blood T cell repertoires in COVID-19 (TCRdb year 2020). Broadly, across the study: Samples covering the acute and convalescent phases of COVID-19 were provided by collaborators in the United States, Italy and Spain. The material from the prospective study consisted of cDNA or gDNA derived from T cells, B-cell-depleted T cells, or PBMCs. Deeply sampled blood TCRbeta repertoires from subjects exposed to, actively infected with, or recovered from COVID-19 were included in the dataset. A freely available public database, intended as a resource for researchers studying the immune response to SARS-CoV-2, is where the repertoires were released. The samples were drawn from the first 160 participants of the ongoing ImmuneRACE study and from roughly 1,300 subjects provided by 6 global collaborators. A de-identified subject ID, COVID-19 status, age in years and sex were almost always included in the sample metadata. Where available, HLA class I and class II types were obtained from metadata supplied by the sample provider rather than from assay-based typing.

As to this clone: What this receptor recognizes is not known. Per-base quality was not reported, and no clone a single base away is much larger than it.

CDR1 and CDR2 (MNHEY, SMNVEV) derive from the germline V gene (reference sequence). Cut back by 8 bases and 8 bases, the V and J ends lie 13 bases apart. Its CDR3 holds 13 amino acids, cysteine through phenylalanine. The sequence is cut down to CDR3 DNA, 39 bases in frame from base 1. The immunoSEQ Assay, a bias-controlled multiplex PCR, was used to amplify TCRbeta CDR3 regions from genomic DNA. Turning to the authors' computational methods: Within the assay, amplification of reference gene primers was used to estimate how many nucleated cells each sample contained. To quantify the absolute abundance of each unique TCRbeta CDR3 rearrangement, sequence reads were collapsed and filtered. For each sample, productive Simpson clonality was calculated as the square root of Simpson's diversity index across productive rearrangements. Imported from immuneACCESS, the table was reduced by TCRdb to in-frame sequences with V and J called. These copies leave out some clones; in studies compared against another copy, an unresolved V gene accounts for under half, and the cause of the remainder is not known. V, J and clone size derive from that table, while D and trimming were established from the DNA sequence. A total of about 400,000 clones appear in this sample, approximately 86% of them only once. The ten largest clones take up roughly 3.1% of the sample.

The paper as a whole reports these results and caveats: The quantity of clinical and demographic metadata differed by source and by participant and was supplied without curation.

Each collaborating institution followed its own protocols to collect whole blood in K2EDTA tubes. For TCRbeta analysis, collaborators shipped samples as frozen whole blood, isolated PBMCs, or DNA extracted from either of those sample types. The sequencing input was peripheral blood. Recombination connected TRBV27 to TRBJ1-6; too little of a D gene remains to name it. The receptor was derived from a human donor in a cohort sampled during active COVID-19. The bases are TGTGCCAGCGGGAGGGATTTCTATTCACCCCTCCACTTT. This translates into CASGRDFYSPLHF.